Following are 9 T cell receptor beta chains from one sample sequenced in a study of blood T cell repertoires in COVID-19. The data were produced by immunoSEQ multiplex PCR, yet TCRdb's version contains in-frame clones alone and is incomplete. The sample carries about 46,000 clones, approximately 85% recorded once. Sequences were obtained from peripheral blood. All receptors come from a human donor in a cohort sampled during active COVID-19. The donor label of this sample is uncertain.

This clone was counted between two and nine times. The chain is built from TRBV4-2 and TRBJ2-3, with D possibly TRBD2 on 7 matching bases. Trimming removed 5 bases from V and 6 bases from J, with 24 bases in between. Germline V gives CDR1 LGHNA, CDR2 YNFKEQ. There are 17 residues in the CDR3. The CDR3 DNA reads TGTGCCAGCAGCTCGGTCGTCGGGGGGCTTGCACGGGATACGCAGTATTTT. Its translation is CASSSVVGGLARDTQYF.

In DNA form, the CDR3 reads TGTGCCAGCAGCCCCCTATATGGCTACACCTTC. Translating it yields CASSPLYGYTF. The chain recombines TRBV7-2 with TRBJ1-2, with D hard to call. The CDR3 contains 11 residues. Germline V gene lookup returns CDR1 SGHTA and CDR2 FQGNSA. The V end was cut by 5 bases, the J end by 5 bases, with 6 bases between.

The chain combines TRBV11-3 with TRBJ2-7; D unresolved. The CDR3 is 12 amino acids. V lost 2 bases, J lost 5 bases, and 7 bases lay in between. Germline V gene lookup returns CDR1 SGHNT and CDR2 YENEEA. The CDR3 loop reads CASSLNTDEQYF. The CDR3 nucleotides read TGTGCCAGCAGCTTAAATACGGACGAGCAGTACTTC.

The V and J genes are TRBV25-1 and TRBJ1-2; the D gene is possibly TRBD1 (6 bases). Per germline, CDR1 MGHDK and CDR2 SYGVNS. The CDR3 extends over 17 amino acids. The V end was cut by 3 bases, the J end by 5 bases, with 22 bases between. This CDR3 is CASSDWSGGQPFYGYTF. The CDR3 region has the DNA TGTGCCAGCAGTGATTGGTCGGGCGGACAGCCCTTTTATGGCTACACCTTC.

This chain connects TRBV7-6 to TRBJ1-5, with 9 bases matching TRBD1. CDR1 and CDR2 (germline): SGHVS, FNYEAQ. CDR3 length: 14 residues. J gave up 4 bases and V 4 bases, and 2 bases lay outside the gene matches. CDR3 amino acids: CASSSGTGNQPQHF. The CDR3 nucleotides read TGTGCCAGCAGCTCAGGGACAGGGAATCAGCCCCAGCATTTT.

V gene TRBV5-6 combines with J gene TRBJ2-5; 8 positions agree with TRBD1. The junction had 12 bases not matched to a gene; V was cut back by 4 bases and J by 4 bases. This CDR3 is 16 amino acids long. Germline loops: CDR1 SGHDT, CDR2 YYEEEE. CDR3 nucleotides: TGTGCCAGCAGCCGGGCGTGGGCAGGGGGCGGAGAGACCCAGTACTTC. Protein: CASSRAWAGGGETQYF.

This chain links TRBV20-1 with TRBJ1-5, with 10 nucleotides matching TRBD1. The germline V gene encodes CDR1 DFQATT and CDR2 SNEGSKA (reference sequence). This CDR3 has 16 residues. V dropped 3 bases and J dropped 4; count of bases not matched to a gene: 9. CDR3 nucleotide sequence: TGCAGTGCTAGTCCGGGTTCGGGACAGGGGAATCAGCCCCAGCATTTT. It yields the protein CSASPGSGQGNQPQHF.

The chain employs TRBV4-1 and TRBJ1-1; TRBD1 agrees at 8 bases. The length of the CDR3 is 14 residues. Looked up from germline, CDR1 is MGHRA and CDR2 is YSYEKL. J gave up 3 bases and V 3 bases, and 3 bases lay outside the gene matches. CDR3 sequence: CASSQSQGDTEAFF. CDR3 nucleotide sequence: TGCGCCAGCAGCCAGTCACAGGGGGACACTGAAGCTTTCTTT.

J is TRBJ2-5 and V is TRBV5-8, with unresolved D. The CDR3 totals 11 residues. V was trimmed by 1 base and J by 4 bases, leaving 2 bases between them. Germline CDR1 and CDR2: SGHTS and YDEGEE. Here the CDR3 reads CASSLLETQYF. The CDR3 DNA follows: TGTGCCAGCAGCTTGCTAGAGACCCAGTACTTC.